Listed here are 22 T cell receptor beta chains from one sample, sequenced in a study of technical replicates of blood from a handful of donors. Using immunoSEQ multiplex PCR, the repertoire was profiled, and TCRdb retains in-frame clones only, with some absent. The data hold under 100,000 clones, with approximately 86% observed a single time. The sequenced sample consisted of PBMCs. The receptors derive from a human donor in good health. Some clones in this sample may be carry-over from other donors' samples.

The rearrangement links TRBV18 to TRBJ2-3; D is possibly TRBD1 (6 bases). Germline V gene data show CDR1 as KGHSH and CDR2 as LQKENI. The CDR3 extends over 18 amino acids. Trimming left V 6 bases short and J 3 bases short, with 25 bases between. CDR3: CASSQLPEGVLWTDTQYF. As DNA, the CDR3 is TGTGCCAGCTCTCAACTCCCCGAGGGGGTTTTATGGACAGATACGCAGTATTTT.

V and J are TRBV7-9 and TRBJ2-1; TRBD2 matches 9 bases. J gave up 7 bases and V 6 bases, and 13 bases lay outside the gene matches. The germline V gene encodes CDR1 SEHNR and CDR2 FQNEAQ (reference sequence). This CDR3 is built from 16 residues. In DNA, the CDR3 is TGTGCCAGCAGGATCTTGAGTAGCGGGAGTTCGAATGAGCAGTTCTTC. It encodes CASRILSSGSSNEQFF.

The V and J genes are TRBV15 and TRBJ1-1, with 11 bases aligning to TRBD1. V lost 1 base, J lost 6 bases, and 4 bases stayed unmatched. CDR3 length equals 15 residues. CDR1 is LNHNV and CDR2 is YYDKDF in the germline V gene (reference sequence). CDR3 nucleotide sequence: TGTGCCACCAGCAGAGGGACAGGGGGCATCGCTGAAGCTTTCTTT. This codes for CATSRGTGGIAEAFF.

The chain links TRBV10-3 to TRBJ2-5, with 7 bases lining up with TRBD1. This CDR3 region has 15 residues. The V gene end was trimmed by 0 bases and the J gene end by 5 bases; junction bases not matched to a gene: 6. CDR1 is ENHRY and CDR2 is SYGVKD in the germline V gene. CDR3 in DNA: TGTGCCATCAGTGAGTCTTCACAGGGGTACGAGACCCAGTACTTC. It codes for CAISESSQGYETQYF.

The genes are TRBV4-3 and TRBJ2-7; maybe TRBD2 (6 bases). Deletions cut 0 bases from V and 6 bases from J, with 18 bases between. The CDR3 loop spans 16 amino acids. Germline V gene data show CDR1 as LGHNA and CDR2 as YSLEER. The CDR3, as DNA: TGCGCCAGCAGCCAAGATAGGAGGGGAAGGCTCCCCGAGCAGTACTTC. This translates into CASSQDRRGRLPEQYF.

The chain couples TRBV7-3 to TRBJ2-3, with a possible D match to TRBD2 (5 bases). V was pared by 2 bases and J by 5 bases, with 11 bases between. Germline V CDR1 and CDR2: SGHTA, FQGTGA. The CDR3 sequence is 14 residues long. DNA for the CDR3: TGTGCCAGCAGCTTAGGGCAACGGGGAGATACGCAGTATTTT. It specifies CASSLGQRGDTQYF.

The chain uses TRBV5-5 and TRBJ2-7; 11 bases are shared with TRBD2. Germline V gene lookup returns CDR1 SGHKS and CDR2 YYEKEE (reference sequence). The CDR3 covers 16 residues. V lost 3 bases, J lost 0 bases, and 5 bases stayed unmatched. The CDR3 region is CASSSYTSGSSYEQYF. The CDR3 nucleotides read TGTGCCAGCAGCTCTTATACTAGCGGGAGCTCCTACGAGCAGTACTTC.

The rearrangement joins TRBV7-2 to TRBJ2-1; no reliable D call. V lost 5 bases and J lost 5, with 10 bases in between. Germline CDR1 reads SGHTA; CDR2 reads FQGNSA. The CDR3 is 13 residues long. The CDR3 nucleotides read TGTGCCAGCAGCCTTCTAGGAAACAATGAGCAGTTCTTC. It translates to CASSLLGNNEQFF.

The rearrangement uses TRBV30 and TRBJ1-4; 8 bases are shared with TRBD1. The CDR3 runs to 13 residues. The trim removed 2 bases at V and 7 bases at J, leaving 3 bases unmatched. CDR1 is GTSNPN and CDR2 is SVGIG in the germline V gene (reference sequence). CDR3 sequence (DNA): TGTGCCTGGAGTCCAGACAGGGGTGAAAAACTGTTTTTT. This encodes CAWSPDRGEKLFF.

The CDR3, as DNA: TGTGCCTGGAGTCAGGGTTCCTACGAGCAGTACTTC. This encodes CAWSQGSYEQYF. The rearrangement uses TRBV30 and TRBJ2-7, with D possibly TRBD1 on 5 matching bases. V dropped 2 bases and J dropped 1 base, with 6 bases sitting between them. The CDR3 spans 12 residues. Germline-derived CDR1 and CDR2 are GTSNPN and SVGIG (reference sequence).

The chain is built from TRBV7-6 and TRBJ2-7, with 9 bases aligning to TRBD2. Germline V gives CDR1 SGHVS, CDR2 FNYEAQ. Losses at the gene ends were 5 bases for V and 4 bases for J; bases not matched to a gene: 9. This CDR3 comprises 15 residues. The CDR3 sequence: CASSPPAGGWYEQYF. The CDR3 region has the DNA TGTGCCAGCAGCCCCCCCGCGGGAGGGTGGTACGAGCAGTACTTC.

The genes are TRBV7-9 and TRBJ1-5; TRBD1 matches 8 bases. Per the germline V gene, CDR1 is SEHNR and CDR2 is FQNEAQ (reference sequence). The CDR3 loop spans 17 amino acids. V was clipped by 3 bases and J by 0 bases; unmatched bases: 7. Written as DNA, the CDR3 is TGTGCCAGCAGCTTGGGTGTGGGACAGGCTAGCAATCAGCCCCAGCATTTT. Residues: CASSLGVGQASNQPQHF.

CDR3 residues: CASSATRGDTQYF. The CDR3, as DNA: TGTGCCAGCAGTGCGACCCGGGGAGATACGCAGTATTTT. This chain links TRBV2 with TRBJ2-3; a weak D match, TRBD2 (5 bases). The CDR3 has 13 residues. Between the trimmed V and J ends, which lost 4 bases and 5 bases, there was a span of 10 bases. Germline V CDR1 and CDR2: SNHLY, FYNNEI.

The gene calls are TRBV7-2 and TRBJ2-5, with unresolved D. The CDR3 contains 15 residues. From germline, CDR1 is SGHTA and CDR2 FQGNSA. V shed 6 bases and J shed 5 bases, with 19 bases lying between them. DNA for the CDR3: TGTGCCAGCAGTTCCTATGCCAGGTCTGCGGAGACCCAGTACTTC. This codes for CASSSYARSAETQYF.

The V and J genes are TRBV6-1 and TRBJ2-7; possible D gene TRBD1, 6 bases. V lost 5 bases and J lost 1, with 9 bases in between. CDR1 is MNHNS and CDR2 is SASEGT in the germline V gene. The CDR3 covers 13 residues. The CDR3, as DNA: TGTGCCAGCAGTAGGACAGAATCCTACGAGCAGTACTTC. Translating gives CASSRTESYEQYF.

The rearrangement links TRBV6-5 to TRBJ2-7, with D unresolved. The CDR3 totals 15 residues. Germline CDR1 is MNHEY and CDR2 is SVGAGI. Trimming removed 2 bases from V and 2 bases from J, with 13 bases in between. CDR3 sequence reads: CASSYTLDTTYEQYF. For the CDR3, the DNA is TGTGCCAGCAGTTACACATTAGACACGACCTACGAGCAGTACTTC.

This clone was seen once. The gene calls are TRBV25-1 and TRBJ2-3, with TRBD1 identical over 8 bases. The CDR3 totals 16 residues. CDR1 MGHDK and CDR2 SYGVNS come from the germline V gene. V lost 3 bases to trimming and J lost 1 base; unmatched junction nucleotides: 6. Written as DNA, the CDR3 is TGTGCCAGCAGTGAGTCACAGGGGGTACGCACAGATACGCAGTATTTT. Residues: CASSESQGVRTDTQYF.

The rearrangement uses TRBV7-2 and TRBJ2-1; no reliable D call. Germline V CDR1 and CDR2: SGHTA, FQGNSA. This CDR3 region has 14 residues. The germline V and J ends were trimmed by 1 base and 0 bases, with 4 bases remaining between them. The CDR3: CASSLGNSYNEQFF. The CDR3 DNA reads TGTGCCAGCAGCTTAGGTAACTCCTACAATGAGCAGTTCTTC. The full variable domain, its missing parts supplied by reference TRBV7-2 and TRBJ2-1, is GAGVSQSPSNKVTEKGKDVELRCDPISGHTALYWYRQSLGQGLEFLIYFQGNSAPDKSGLPSDRFSAERTGGSVSTLTIQRTQQEDSAVYLCASSLGNSYNEQFFGPGTRLTVL.

V gene TRBV7-6 combines with J gene TRBJ2-4, with no clear D. Germline values: CDR1 SGHVS, CDR2 FNYEAQ. The V and J ends lost 1 base and 8 bases respectively, with 15 bases between them. The CDR3 is made up of 15 amino acids. For the CDR3, the DNA is TGTGCCAGCAGCTTAGGATCAGGCCCCTGGGACATTCAGTACTTC. Its translation is CASSLGSGPWDIQYF.

This chain uses TRBV27 with TRBJ2-4; weak D call: TRBD1 (7 bases). V lost 6 bases to trimming and J lost 5 bases, with 20 bases between them. The germline CDR1 and CDR2 sequences are MNHEY and SMNVEV (reference sequence). The CDR3 covers 16 residues. This CDR3 reads CASSGLRQGGENIQYF. The CDR3 DNA reads as TGTGCCAGCAGCGGATTGAGGCAGGGGGGTGAAAACATTCAGTACTTC.

This chain links TRBV7-2 with TRBJ2-1; 8 nucleotides match TRBD2. The CDR3 consists of 15 residues. Germline lookup yields CDR1 SGHTA and CDR2 FQGNSA. Trimming at V came to 1 base and at J to 4 bases, leaving 3 bases not matched to a gene. This CDR3 is CASSLGLASYNEQFF. In DNA form, the CDR3 reads TGTGCCAGCAGCTTAGGACTAGCGAGTTACAATGAGCAGTTCTTC.

The chain recombines TRBV27 with TRBJ1-2; possible D gene TRBD1, 6 bases. The germline V gene has CDR1 MNHEY and CDR2 SMNVEV (reference sequence). The CDR3 totals 12 residues. Between the trimmed V and J ends, which lost 11 bases and 6 bases, there was a span of 16 bases. The CDR3 nucleotides read TGTGCCTCACAGGGACAAACACATGGCTACACCTTC. This translates into CASQGQTHGYTF.